This TCR beta chain was sequenced for a study of metastatic and nonmetastatic thyroid tumors. The wider study: Comparative analysis of repertoires was undertaken across blood and tumor or nodule tissue obtained from malignant and benign thyroid patients.

Study results and caveats: Reportedly, malignant thyroid tumors had significantly higher TCR beta diversity than benign nodules, in blood and tumor.

Original processing methods: Variation in CDR3 across clinicopathological groups served as the basis for constructing a distant-metastasis classifier in papillary thyroid cancer. TCRdb re-called the PCR reads via MiXCR. The V and J calls reflect TCRdb's pipeline rather than the authors' work. This table holds some 34,000 clones, less than 25% found once. With 2 bases removed from V and 6 bases from J, the gap between germline ends came to 18 bases. This CDR3 is 16 amino acids long. Germline V gene data show CDR1 as LGHDT and CDR2 as YNNKEL (reference sequence). Remarks on this clone: Its antigen remains unknown.

Every patient was untreated before thyroid surgery. What was sequenced was blood. The TCR sequence derives from a female donor with papillary thyroid cancer or a benign thyroid nodule (not recorded which). Some clones in this sample may be carry-over from other donors' samples. The rearrangement uses TRBV3-1 and TRBJ2-3, with D perhaps matching TRBD2 (6 bases). The CDR3, as DNA: TGTGCCAGCAGCCAACCCCGGTTCGGGAGTATGGATACGCAGTATTTT. Translation gives CASSQPRFGSMDTQYF.